These T cell receptor beta chains were read from a single sample in a study of control samples from healthy donors and cancer patients. Method: immunoSEQ multiplex PCR; TCRdb's copy keeps in-frame clones and lacks some. This table has roughly 69,000 clones, 80% to 90% appearing once. What was sequenced was PBMCs. These receptors came from a woman aged 45-65 years with head and neck cancer. CDR3s include the opening cysteine and the closing phenylalanine or tryptophan. The order of the fields is V gene, CDR3 length, D gene, clone size, J gene, CDR3 protein, CDR3 DNA. D genes are given only for firm matches. The size field is filled for only some rows; it gives once, few, many or a size class.

v_call: TRBV7-2; cdr3_length: 14; d_call: TRBD1; clone_size: -; j_call: TRBJ2-5; cdr3_aa: CASSFRTGRETQYF; cdr3_nt: TGTGCCAGCAGCTTCCGGACAGGGCGGGAGACCCAGTACTTC
v_call: TRBV9; cdr3_length: 14; d_call: TRBD1; clone_size: -; j_call: TRBJ2-3; cdr3_aa: CASKRDSSTDTQYF; cdr3_nt: TGTGCCAGCAAAAGGGACAGTAGCACAGATACGCAGTATTTT
v_call: TRBV4-3; cdr3_length: 16; d_call: -; clone_size: -; j_call: TRBJ2-3; cdr3_aa: CASSQVSQGRTDTQYF; cdr3_nt: TGCGCCAGCAGCCAAGTATCACAGGGACGCACAGATACGCAGTATTTT
v_call: TRBV7-3; cdr3_length: 15; d_call: TRBD2; clone_size: once; j_call: TRBJ2-3; cdr3_aa: CASSPPGGGTDTQYF; cdr3_nt: TGTGCCAGCAGCCCCCCTGGGGGGGGTACAGATACGCAGTATTTT
v_call: TRBV5-5; cdr3_length: 13; d_call: -; clone_size: -; j_call: TRBJ2-5; cdr3_aa: CASSLGTQETQYF; cdr3_nt: TGTGCCAGCAGCTTGGGGACTCAAGAGACCCAGTACTTC
v_call: TRBV12-3/TRBV12-4; cdr3_length: 13; d_call: -; clone_size: -; j_call: TRBJ1-2; cdr3_aa: CASSRRAYYGYTF; cdr3_nt: TGTGCCAGCTCCCGTAGGGCCTACTATGGCTACACCTTC
v_call: TRBV27; cdr3_length: 16; d_call: TRBD1; clone_size: -; j_call: TRBJ2-2; cdr3_aa: CASSSPSTGTTGELFF; cdr3_nt: TGTGCCAGCAGTTCCCCCTCGACAGGGACCACCGGGGAGCTGTTTTTT
v_call: TRBV6-2/TRBV6-3; cdr3_length: 15; d_call: TRBD1; clone_size: -; j_call: TRBJ1-4; cdr3_aa: CASSSFGQGLEKLFF; cdr3_nt: TGTGCCAGCAGTTCATTCGGACAGGGCTTGGAAAAACTGTTTTTT
v_call: TRBV19; cdr3_length: 13; d_call: -; clone_size: -; j_call: TRBJ2-5; cdr3_aa: CASSTSSPETQYF; cdr3_nt: TGTGCCAGTAGTACTTCTAGCCCCGAGACCCAGTACTTC
v_call: TRBV6-2/TRBV6-3; cdr3_length: 14; d_call: -; clone_size: once; j_call: TRBJ1-2; cdr3_aa: CASSYRGDGYGYTF; cdr3_nt: TGTGCCAGCAGTTACCGGGGTGACGGCTATGGCTACACCTTC
v_call: TRBV4-3; cdr3_length: 16; d_call: -; clone_size: -; j_call: TRBJ2-6; cdr3_aa: CASSQESGAGANVLTF; cdr3_nt: TGCGCCAGCAGCCAAGAATCAGGGGCTGGGGCCAACGTCCTGACTTTC
v_call: TRBV7-9; cdr3_length: 14; d_call: TRBD2; clone_size: -; j_call: TRBJ2-1; cdr3_aa: CASSYSSGGNEQFF; cdr3_nt: TGTGCCAGCAGCTACTCTTCGGGAGGAAATGAGCAGTTCTTC